The source of this T cell receptor (beta chain) is a study of shared clonotypes between healthy human individuals. Turning to the study itself: A couple of female and three male donors aged 18 to 49 were enrolled.

Assay: immunoSEQ multiplex PCR; the TCRdb copy retains only in-frame clones and omits some. Among 400,000 to 500,000 clones listed, 65% to 80% were seen once. Turning to this clone: The antigen remains undetermined.

Donors, without exception, were Caucasian adults residing in Nashville, Tennessee. Study-wide findings and caveats: The diversity represented, both genetic and in exposure history, was limited by few donors.

Germline lookup yields CDR1 SGHTA and CDR2 FQGNSA. The V end was cut by 2 bases, the J end by 2 bases, with 9 bases between. The CDR3 runs 15 residues. The specimen sequenced was PBMCs. This receptor was identified in a middle-aged woman in good health. Some clones in this sample may be carry-over from other donors' samples. The chain is built from TRBV7-2 and TRBJ2-2; D gene uncertain. CDR3 loop: CASSLSATNTGELFF. The CDR3 coding sequence is TGTGCCAGCAGCTTATCGGCTACCAACACCGGGGAGCTGTTTTTT.